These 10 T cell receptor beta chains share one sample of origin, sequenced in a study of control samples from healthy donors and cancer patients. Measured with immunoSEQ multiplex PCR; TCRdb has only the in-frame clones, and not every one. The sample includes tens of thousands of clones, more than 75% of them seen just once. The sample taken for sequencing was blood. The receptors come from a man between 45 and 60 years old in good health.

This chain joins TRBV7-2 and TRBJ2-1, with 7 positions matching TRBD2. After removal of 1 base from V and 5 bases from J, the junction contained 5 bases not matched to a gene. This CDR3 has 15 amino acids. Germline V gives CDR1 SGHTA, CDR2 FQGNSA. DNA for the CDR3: TGTGCCAGCAGCTTAGAAAGGACTAGAAACAATGAGCAGTTCTTC. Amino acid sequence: CASSLERTRNNEQFF.

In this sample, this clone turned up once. Here the CDR3 DNA reads TGTGCCAGCAGCGGGGGGCAGCTTTACAATGAGCAGTTCTTC. This translates into CASSGGQLYNEQFF. This chain uses TRBV5-5 with TRBJ2-1; perhaps D is TRBD1 or TRBD2 (6 bases each). Trimming took off 4 bases at V and 4 bases at J, with 12 bases between the two ends. Germline assignment: CDR1 SGHKS and CDR2 YYEKEE (reference sequence). The CDR3 totals 14 residues. The full variable domain, completed using reference TRBV5-5 and TRBJ2-1, is DAGVTQSPTHLIKTRGQQVTLRCSPISGHKSVSWYQQVLGQGPQFIFQYYEKEERGRGNFPDRFSARQFPNYSSELNVNALLLGDSALYLCASSGGQLYNEQFFGPGTRLTVL.

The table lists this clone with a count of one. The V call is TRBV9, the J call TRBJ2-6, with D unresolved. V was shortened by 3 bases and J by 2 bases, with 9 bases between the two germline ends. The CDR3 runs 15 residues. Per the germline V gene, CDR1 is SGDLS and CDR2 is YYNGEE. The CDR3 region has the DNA TGTGCCAGCAGCGCTCCCAGGACTGGGGCCAACGTCCTGACTTTC. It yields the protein CASSAPRTGANVLTF.

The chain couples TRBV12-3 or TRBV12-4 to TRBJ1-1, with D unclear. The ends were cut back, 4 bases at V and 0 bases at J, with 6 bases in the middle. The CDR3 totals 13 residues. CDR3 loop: CASSYGVNTEAFF. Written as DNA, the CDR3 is TGTGCCAGCAGTTACGGGGTGAACACTGAAGCTTTCTTT.

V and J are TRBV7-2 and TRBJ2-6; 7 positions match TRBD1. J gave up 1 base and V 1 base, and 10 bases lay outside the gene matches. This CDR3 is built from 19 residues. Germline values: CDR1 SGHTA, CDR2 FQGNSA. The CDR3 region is CASSLDFRGSMSGANVLTF. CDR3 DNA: TGTGCCAGCAGCTTAGATTTCAGGGGGAGTATGTCTGGGGCCAACGTCCTGACTTTC. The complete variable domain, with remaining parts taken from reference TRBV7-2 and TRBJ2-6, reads GAGVSQSPSNKVTEKGKDVELRCDPISGHTALYWYRQSLGQGLEFLIYFQGNSAPDKSGLPSDRFSAERTGGSVSTLTIQRTQQEDSAVYLCASSLDFRGSMSGANVLTFGAGSRLTVL.

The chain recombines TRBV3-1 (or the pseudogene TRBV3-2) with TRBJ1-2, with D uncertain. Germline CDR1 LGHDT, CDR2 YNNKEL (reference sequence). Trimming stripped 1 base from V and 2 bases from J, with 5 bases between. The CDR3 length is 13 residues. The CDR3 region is CASSQGENYGYTF. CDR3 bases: TGTGCCAGCAGCCAAGGGGAGAACTATGGCTACACCTTC.

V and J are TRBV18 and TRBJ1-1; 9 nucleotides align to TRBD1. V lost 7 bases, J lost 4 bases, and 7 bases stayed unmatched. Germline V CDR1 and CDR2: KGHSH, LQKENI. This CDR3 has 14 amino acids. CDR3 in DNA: TGTGCCAGCTTGGGGCCGACAGGGGGCACTGAAGCTTTCTTT. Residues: CASLGPTGGTEAFF. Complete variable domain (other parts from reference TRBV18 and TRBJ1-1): NAGVMQNPRHLVRRRGQEARLRCSPMKGHSHVYWYRQLPEEGLKFMVYLQKENIIDESGMPKERFSAEFPKEGPSILRIQQVVRGDSAAYFCASLGPTGGTEAFFGQGTRLTVV.

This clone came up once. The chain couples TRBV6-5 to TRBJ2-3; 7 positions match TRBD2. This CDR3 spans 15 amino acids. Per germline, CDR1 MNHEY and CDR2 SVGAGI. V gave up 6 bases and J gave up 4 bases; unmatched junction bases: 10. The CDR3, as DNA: TGTGCCAGCAGCAGACCTCGAGCGGGATCAGATACGCAGTATTTT. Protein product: CASSRPRAGSDTQYF.

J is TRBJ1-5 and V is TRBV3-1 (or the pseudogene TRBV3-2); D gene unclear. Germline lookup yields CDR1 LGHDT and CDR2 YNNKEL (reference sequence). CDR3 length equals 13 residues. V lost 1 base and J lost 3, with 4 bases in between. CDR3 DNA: TGTGCCAGCAGCCAAGGGTACAATCAGCCCCAGCATTTT. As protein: CASSQGYNQPQHF.

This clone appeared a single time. This chain's CDR3 is CASSHGYRNTIYF. CDR3 in DNA: TGTGCCAGCAGCCATGGGTACCGAAACACCATATATTTT. V usage is TRBV3-1 (or the pseudogene TRBV3-2) and J usage is TRBJ1-3; D call uncertain. V shed 3 bases and J shed 5 bases, with 8 bases lying between them. There are 13 residues in the CDR3. The germline gives CDR1 LGHDT, CDR2 YNNKEL (reference sequence).